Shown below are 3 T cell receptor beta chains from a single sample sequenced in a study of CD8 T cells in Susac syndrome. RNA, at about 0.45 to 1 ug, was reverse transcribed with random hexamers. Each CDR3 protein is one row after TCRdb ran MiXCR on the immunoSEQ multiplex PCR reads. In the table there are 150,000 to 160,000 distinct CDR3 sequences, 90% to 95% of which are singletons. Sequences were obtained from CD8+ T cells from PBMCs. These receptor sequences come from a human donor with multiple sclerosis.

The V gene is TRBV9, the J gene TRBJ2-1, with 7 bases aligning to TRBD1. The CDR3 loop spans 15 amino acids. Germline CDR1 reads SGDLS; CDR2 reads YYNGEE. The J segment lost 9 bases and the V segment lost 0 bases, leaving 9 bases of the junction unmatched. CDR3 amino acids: CASSVDQGVGREQFF. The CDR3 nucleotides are TGTGCCAGCAGCGTAGATCAGGGGGTAGGGCGTGAGCAGTTCTTC.

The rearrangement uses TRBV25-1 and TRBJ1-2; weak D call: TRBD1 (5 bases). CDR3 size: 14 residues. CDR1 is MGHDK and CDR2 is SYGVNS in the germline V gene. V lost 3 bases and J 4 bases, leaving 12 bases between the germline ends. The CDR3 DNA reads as TGTGCCAGCAGTGATTTAGGCGGGGGCTATGGCTACACCTTC. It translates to CASSDLGGGYGYTF.

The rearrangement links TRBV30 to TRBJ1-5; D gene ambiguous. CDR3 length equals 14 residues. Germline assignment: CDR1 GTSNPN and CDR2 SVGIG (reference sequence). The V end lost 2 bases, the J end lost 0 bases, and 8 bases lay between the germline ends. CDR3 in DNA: TGTGCCTGGAGTTGGGAAAATAGCAATCAGCCCCAGCATTTT. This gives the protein CAWSWENSNQPQHF.